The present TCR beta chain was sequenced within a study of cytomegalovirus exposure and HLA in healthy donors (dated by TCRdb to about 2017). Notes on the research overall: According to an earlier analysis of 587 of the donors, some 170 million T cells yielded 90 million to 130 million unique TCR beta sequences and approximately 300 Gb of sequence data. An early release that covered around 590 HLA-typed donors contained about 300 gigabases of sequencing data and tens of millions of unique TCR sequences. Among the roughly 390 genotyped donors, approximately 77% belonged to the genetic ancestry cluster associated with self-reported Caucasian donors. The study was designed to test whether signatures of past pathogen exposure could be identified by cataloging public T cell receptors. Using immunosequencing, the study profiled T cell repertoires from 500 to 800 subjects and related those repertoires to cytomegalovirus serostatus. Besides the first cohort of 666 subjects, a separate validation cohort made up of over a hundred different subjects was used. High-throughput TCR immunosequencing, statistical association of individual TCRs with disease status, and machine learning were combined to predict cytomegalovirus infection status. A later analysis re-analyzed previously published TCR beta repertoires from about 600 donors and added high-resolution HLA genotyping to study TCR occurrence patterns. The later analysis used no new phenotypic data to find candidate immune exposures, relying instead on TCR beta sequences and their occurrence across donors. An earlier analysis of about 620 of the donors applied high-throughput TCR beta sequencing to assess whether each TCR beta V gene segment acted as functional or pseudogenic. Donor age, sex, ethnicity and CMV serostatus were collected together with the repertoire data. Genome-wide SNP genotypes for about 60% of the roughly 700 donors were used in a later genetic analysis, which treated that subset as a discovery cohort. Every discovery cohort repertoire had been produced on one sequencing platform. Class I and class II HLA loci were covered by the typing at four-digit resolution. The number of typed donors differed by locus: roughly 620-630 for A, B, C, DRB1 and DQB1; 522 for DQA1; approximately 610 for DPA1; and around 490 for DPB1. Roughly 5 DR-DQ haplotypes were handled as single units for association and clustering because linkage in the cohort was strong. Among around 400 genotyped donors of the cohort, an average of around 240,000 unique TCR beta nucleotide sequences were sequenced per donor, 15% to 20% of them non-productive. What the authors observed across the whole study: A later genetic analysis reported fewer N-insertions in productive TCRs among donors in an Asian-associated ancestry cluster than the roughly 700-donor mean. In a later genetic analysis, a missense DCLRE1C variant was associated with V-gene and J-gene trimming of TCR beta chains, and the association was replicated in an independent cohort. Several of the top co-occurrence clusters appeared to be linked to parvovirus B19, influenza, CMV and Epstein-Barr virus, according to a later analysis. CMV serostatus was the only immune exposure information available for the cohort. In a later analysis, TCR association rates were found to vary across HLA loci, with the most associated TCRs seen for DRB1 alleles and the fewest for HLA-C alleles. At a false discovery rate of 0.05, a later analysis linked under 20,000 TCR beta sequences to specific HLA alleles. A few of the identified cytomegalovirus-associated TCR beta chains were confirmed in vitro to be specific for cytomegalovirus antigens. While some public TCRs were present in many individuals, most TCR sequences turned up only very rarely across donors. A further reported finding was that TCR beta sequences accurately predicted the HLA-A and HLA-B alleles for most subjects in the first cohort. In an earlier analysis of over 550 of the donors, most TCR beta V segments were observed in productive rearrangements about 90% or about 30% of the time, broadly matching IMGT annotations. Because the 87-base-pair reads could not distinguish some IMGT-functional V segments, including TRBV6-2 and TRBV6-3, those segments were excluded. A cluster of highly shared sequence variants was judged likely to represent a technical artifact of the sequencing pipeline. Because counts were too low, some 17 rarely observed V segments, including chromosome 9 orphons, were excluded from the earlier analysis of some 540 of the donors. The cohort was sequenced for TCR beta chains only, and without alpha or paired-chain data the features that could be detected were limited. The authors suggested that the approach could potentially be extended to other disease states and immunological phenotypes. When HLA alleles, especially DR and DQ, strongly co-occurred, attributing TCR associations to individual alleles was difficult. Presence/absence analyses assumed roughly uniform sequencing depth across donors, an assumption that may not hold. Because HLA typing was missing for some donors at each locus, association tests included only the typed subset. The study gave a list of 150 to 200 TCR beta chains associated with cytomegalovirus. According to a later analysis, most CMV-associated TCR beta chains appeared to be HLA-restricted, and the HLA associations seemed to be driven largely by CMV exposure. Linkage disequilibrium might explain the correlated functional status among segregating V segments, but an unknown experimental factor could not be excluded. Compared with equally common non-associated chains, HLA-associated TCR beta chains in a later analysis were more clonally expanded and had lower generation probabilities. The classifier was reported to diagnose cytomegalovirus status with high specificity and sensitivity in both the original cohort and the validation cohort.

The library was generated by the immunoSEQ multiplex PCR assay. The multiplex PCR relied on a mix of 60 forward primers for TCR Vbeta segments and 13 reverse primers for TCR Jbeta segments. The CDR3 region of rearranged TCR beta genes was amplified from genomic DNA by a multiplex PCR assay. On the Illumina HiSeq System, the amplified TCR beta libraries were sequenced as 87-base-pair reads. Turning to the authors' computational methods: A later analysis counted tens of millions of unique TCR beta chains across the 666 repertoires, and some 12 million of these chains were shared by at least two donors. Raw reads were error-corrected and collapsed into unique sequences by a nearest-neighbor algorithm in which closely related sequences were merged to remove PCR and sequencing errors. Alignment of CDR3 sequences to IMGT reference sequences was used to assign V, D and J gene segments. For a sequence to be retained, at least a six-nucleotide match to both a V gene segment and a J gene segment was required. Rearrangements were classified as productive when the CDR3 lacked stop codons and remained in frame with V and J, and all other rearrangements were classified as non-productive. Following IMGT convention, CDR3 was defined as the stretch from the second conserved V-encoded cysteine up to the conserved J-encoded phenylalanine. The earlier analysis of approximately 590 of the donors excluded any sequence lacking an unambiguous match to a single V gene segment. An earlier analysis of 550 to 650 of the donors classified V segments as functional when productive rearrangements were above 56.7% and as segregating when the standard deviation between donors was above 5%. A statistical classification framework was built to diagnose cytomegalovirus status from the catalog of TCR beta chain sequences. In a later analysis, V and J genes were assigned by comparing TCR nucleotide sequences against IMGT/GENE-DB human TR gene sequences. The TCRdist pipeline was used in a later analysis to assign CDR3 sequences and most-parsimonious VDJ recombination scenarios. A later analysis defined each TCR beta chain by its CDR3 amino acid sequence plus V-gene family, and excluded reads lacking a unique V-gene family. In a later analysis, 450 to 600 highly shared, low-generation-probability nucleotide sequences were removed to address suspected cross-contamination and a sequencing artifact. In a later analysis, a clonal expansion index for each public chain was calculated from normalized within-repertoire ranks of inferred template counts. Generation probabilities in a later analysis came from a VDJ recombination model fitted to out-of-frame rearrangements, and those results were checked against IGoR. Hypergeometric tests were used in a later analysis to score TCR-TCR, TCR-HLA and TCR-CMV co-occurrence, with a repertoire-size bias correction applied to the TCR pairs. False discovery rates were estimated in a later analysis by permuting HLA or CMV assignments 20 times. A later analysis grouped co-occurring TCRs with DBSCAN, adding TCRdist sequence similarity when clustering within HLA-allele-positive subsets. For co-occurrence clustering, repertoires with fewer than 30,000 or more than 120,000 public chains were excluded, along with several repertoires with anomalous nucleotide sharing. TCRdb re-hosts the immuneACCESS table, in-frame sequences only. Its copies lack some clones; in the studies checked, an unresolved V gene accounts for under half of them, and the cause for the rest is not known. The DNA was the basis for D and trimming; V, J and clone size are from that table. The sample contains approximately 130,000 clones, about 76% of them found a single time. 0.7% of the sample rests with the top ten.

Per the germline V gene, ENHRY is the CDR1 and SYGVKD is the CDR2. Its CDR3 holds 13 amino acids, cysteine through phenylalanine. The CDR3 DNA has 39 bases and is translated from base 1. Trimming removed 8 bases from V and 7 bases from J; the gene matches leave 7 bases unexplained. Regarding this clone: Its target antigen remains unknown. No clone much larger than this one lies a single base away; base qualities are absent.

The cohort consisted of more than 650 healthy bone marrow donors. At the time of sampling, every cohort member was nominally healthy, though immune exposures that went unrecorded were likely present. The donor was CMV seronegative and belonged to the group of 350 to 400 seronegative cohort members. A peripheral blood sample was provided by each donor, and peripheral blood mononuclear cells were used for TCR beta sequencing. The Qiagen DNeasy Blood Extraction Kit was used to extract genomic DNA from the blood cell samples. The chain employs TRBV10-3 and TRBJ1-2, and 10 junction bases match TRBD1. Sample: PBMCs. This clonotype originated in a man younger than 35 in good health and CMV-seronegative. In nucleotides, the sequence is TGTGCCATCTACCCGGGACAGGGGCCTGGCTACACCTTC. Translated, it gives CAIYPGQGPGYTF.